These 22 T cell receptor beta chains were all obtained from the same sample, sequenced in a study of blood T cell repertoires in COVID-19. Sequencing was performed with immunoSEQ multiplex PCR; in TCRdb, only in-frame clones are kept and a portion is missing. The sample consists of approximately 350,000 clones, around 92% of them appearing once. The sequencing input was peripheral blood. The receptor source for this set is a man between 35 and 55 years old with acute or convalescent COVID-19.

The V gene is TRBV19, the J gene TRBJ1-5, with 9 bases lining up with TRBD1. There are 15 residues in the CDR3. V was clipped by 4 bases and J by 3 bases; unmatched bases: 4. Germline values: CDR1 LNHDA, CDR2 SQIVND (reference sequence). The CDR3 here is CASSRTGVDNQPQHF. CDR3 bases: TGTGCCAGTAGTAGGACAGGGGTAGACAATCAGCCCCAGCATTTT.

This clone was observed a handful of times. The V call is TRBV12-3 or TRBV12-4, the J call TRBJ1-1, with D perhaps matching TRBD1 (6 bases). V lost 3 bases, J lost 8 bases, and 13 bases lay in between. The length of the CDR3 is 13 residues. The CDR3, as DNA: TGTGCCAGCAGTTTCGCTAACAGGGCCGAAGCTTTCTTT. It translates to CASSFANRAEAFF.

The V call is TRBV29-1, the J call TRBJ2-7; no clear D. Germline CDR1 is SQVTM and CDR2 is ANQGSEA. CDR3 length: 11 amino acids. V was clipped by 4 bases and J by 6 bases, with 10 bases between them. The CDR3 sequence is CSVVVAFEQYF. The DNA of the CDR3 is TGCAGCGTTGTGGTAGCATTCGAGCAGTACTTC.

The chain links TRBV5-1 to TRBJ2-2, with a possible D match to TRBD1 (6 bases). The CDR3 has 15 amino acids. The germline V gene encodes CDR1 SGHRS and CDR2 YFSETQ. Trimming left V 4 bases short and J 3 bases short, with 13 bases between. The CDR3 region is CASSTLQGYTGELFF. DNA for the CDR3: TGCGCCAGCAGCACCCTCCAGGGGTACACCGGGGAGCTGTTTTTT.

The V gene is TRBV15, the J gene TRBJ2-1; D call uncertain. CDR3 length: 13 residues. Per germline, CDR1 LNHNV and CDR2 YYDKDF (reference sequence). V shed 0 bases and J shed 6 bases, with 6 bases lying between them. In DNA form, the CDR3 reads TGTGCCACCAGCAGAGATACACCCAATGAGCAGTTCTTC. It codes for CATSRDTPNEQFF.

CDR3 DNA: TGTGCCAGCAGCTCATTCCAGGACACCGGGGAGCTGTTTTTT. The encoded protein is CASSSFQDTGELFF. This chain connects TRBV9 to TRBJ2-2; D gene uncertain. Trimming removed 4 bases from V and 3 bases from J, with 10 bases in between. Germline CDR1 reads SGDLS; CDR2 reads YYNGEE. CDR3 length: 14 amino acids.

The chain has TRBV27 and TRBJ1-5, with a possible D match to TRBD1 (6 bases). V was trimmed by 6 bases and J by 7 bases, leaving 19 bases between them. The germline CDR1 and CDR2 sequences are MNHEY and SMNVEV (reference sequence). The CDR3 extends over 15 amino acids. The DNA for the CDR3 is TGTGCCAGCAGCCCCGGGAGGGGGTCAGGCCAGCCCCAGCATTTT. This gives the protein CASSPGRGSGQPQHF.

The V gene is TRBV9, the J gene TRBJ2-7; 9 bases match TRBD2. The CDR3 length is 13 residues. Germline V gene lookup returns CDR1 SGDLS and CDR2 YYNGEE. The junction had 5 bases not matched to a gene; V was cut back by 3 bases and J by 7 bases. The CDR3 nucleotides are TGTGCCAGCAGCGAGGGACTAGCTGAAGAGCAGTACTTC. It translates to CASSEGLAEEQYF.

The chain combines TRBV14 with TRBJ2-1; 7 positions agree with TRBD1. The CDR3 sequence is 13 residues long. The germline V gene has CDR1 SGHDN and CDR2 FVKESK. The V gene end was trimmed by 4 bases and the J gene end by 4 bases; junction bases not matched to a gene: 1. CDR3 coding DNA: TGTGCCAGCAGCCGGGGACAGTACAATGAGCAGTTCTTC. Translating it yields CASSRGQYNEQFF.

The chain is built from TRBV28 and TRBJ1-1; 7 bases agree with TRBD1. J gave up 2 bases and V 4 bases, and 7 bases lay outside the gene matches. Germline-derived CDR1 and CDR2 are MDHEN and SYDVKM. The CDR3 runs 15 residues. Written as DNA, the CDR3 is TGTGCCAGCAGTTCCTGGGACAGATTAAACACTGAAGCTTTCTTT. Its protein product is CASSSWDRLNTEAFF.

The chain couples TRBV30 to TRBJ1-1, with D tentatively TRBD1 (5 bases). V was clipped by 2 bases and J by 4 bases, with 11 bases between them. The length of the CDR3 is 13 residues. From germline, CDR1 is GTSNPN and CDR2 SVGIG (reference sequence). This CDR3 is CAWSTGGGTEAFF. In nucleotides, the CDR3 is TGTGCCTGGAGTACAGGCGGGGGCACTGAAGCTTTCTTT.

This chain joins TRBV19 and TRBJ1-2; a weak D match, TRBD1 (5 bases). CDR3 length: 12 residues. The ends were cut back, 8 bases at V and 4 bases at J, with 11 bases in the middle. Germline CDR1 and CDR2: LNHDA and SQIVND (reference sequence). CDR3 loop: CASAGGGYGYTF. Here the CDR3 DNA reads TGTGCCAGTGCCGGGGGAGGCTATGGCTACACCTTC.

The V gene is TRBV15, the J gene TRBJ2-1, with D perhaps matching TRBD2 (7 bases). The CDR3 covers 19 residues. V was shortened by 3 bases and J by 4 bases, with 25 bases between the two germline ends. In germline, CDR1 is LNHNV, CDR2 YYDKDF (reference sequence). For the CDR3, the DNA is TGTGCCACCAGCAGGACCAGGGGTGAGGGGGAGGGATATTACAATGAGCAGTTCTTC. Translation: CATSRTRGEGEGYYNEQFF.

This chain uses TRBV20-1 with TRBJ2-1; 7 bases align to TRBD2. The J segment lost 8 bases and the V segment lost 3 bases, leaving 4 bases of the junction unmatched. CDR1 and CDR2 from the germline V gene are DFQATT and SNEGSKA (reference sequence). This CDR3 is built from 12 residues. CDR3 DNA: TGCAGTGCTAGTGGACTAGGCGATGAGCAGTTCTTC. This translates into CSASGLGDEQFF.

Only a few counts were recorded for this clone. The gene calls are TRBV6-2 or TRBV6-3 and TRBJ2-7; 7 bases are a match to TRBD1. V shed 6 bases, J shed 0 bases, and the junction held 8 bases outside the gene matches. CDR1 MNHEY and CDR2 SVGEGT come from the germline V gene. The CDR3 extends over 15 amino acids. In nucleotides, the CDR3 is TGTGCCAGCAGCTCAAACCGGGACAGCTCCTACGAGCAGTACTTC. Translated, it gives CASSSNRDSSYEQYF.

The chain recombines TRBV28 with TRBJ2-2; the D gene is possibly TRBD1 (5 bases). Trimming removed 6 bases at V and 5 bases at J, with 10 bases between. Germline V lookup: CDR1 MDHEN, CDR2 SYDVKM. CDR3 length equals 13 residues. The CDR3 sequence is CASRPQGTGELFF. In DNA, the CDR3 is TGTGCCAGCAGGCCCCAGGGTACCGGGGAGCTGTTTTTT. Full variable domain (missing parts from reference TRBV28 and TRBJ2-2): DVKVTQSSRYLVKRTGEKVFLECVQDMDHENMFWYRQDPGLGLRLIYFSYDVKMKEKGDIPEGYSVSREKKERFSLILESASTNQTSMYLCASRPQGTGELFFGEGSRLTVL.

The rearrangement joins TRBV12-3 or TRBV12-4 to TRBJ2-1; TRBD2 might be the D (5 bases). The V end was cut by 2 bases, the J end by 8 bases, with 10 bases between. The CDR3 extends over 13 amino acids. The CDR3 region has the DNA TGTGCCAGCAGTTTACCCCCCGGGGATGAGCAGTTCTTC. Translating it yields CASSLPPGDEQFF.

CDR3: CASRGGLMQPQHF. The DNA for the CDR3 is TGTGCCAGCAGAGGAGGGCTAATGCAGCCCCAGCATTTT. V gene TRBV27 combines with J gene TRBJ1-5; D is undetermined. CDR1 and CDR2 (germline): MNHEY, SMNVEV (reference sequence). The CDR3 has 13 residues. V was trimmed by 6 bases and J by 7 bases, leaving 13 bases between them.

CDR3 loop: CAWSGGGGYNSPLHF. CDR3 DNA sequence: TGTGCCTGGAGTGGCGGGGGCGGCTATAATTCACCCCTCCACTTT. The chain couples TRBV30 to TRBJ1-6; perhaps TRBD1 as D (6 bases). The CDR3 totals 15 residues. Germline V gives CDR1 GTSNPN, CDR2 SVGIG (reference sequence). Trimming removed 1 base from V and 3 bases from J, with 10 bases in between. Together with reference TRBV30 and TRBJ1-6, the CDR3 gives the full variable domain: SQTIHQWPATLVQPVGSPLSLECTVEGTSNPNLYWYRQAAGRGLQLLFYSVGIGQISSEVPQNLSASRPQDRQFILSSKKLLLSDSGFYLCAWSGGGGYNSPLHFGNGTRLTVT.

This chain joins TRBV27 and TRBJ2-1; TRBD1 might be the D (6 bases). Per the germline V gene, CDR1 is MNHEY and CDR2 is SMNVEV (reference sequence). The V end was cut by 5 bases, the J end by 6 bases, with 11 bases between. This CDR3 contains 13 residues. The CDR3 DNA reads TGTGCCAGCAGTCCGAGGGACATCAATGAGCAGTTCTTC. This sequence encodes CASSPRDINEQFF.

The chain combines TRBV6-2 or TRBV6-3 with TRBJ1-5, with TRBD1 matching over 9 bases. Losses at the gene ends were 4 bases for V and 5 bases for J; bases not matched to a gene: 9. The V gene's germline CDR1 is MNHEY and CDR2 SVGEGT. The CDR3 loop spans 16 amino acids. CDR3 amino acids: CASSFYRGRRDQPQHF. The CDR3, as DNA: TGTGCCAGCAGTTTTTACAGGGGGCGAAGAGATCAGCCCCAGCATTTT.

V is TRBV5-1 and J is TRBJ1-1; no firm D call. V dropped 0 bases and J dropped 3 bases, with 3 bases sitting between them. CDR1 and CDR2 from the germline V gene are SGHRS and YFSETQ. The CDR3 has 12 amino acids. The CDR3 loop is CASSLGHTEAFF. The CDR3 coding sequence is TGCGCCAGCAGCTTGGGGCACACTGAAGCTTTCTTT.